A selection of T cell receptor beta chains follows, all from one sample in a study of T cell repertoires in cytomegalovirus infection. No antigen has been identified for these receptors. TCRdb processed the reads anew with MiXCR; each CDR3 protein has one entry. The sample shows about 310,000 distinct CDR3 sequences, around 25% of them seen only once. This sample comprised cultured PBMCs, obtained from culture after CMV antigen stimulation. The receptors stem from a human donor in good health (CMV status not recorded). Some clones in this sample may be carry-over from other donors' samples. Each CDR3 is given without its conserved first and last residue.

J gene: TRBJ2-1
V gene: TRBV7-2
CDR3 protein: ASSLAARGSPKGNEQF

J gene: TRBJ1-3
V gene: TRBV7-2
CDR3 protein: ASSLAWPDDTIY

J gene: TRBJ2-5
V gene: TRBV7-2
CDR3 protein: ASSIRQGEKTQY

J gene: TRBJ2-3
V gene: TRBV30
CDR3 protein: AWTGLRDTSDTQY

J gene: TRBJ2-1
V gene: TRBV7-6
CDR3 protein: ASRRLAGSYNEQF

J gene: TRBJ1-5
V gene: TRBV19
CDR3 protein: ASSTGTASNQPQH

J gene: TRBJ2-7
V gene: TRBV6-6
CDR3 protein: ASSYLGRAYEQY

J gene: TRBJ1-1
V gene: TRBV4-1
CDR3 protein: ASSQVDRHTEAF

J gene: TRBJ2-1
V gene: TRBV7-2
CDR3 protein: ASSLRAGWNNEQF

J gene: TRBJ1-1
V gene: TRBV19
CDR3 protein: ASSRDFLRLNTEAF